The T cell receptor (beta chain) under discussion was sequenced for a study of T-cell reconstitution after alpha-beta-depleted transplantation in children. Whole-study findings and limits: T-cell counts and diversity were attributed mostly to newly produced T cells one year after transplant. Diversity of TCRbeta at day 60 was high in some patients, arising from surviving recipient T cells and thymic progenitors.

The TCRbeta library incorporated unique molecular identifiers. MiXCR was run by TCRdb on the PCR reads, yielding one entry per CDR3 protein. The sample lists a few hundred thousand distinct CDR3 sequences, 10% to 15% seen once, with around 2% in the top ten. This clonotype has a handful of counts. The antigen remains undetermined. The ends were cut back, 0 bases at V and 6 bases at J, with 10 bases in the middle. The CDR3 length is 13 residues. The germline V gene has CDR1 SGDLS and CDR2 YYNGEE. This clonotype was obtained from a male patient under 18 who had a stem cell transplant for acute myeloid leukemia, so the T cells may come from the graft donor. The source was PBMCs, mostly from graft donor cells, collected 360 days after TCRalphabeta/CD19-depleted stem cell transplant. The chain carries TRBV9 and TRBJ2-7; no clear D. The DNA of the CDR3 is TGTGCCAGCAGCGTAGACCTAGTATCCGAGCAGTACTTC. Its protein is CASSVDLVSEQYF.